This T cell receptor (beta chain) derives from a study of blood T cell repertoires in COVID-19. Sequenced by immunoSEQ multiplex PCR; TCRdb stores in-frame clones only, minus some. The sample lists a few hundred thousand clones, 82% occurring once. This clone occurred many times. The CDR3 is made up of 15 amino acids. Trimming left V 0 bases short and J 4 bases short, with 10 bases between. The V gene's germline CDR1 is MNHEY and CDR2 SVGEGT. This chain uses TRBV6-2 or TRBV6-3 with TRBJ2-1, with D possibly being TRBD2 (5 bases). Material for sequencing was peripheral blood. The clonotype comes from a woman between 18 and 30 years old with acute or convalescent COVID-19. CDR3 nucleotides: TGTGCCAGCAGTTACTCGGGTGGACTTTACAATGAGCAGTTCTTC. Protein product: CASSYSGGLYNEQFF.